The present T cell receptor (beta chain) was sequenced within a study of cytomegalovirus exposure and HLA in healthy donors. General study results and limits: There were 150 to 200 TCR beta chains listed as cytomegalovirus-associated. Per a later analysis, roughly 17,000 TCR beta sequences showed association with HLA alleles at 0.05 false discovery rate. Productive status was seen about 87% or about 30% of the time for most TCR beta V segments in an earlier analysis.

PCR employed 60 Vbeta and 13 Jbeta primers. Using immunoSEQ multiplex PCR, the repertoire was profiled, and TCRdb retains in-frame clones only, with some absent. This table holds around 190,000 clones, about 79% found once. In regard to this clone: Its antigen is unidentified.

Sequencing was carried out using PBMCs. The sequence came from a girl aged 2 to 10 in good health and CMV-seropositive.

The chain's CDR3 is CASSYSTGGGELFF. CDR3 DNA: TGTGCCAGCAGTTACTCGACGGGAGGCGGGGAGCTGTTTTTT. The V gene is TRBV6-6, the J gene TRBJ2-2; TRBD2 matches at 7 bases. With V trimmed by 0 bases and J by 7 bases, 2 bases remained unmatched. The CDR3 has 14 residues. Looked up from germline, CDR1 is MNHNY and CDR2 is SVGAGI (reference sequence).